This T cell receptor beta chain derives from a study of T cell responses to AZD1222 COVID-19 vaccine. Profiled with immunoSEQ multiplex PCR; TCRdb holds only in-frame clones, not every one. Of about 120,000 clones listed, approximately 85% are singletons. CDR3 length: 17 amino acids. This receptor was taken from an adult in good health. The V call is TRBV1, the J call TRBJ2-1; TRBD2 reflects the table's D call only, with no check against the DNA. TRBV1 represents a pseudogene. This material consisted of peripheral blood, taken on day 0 of AZD1222 vaccination. CDR3 sequence reads: CTSSQEGQAGVPNEQFF. CDR3 nucleotide sequence: TGCACCAGCAGCCAAGAGGGCCAAGCGGGGGTACCTAATGAGCAGTTCTTC.